What follows are 5 T cell receptor beta chains derived from one specimen sequenced in a study of blood T cell repertoires in COVID-19. The table came from immunoSEQ multiplex PCR; TCRdb's copy has only in-frame clones and leaves some out. The table includes 70,000 to 100,000 clones, 87% detected once. Sample: peripheral blood. All receptors come from a woman aged 60-75 years with COVID-19, enrolled during active disease.

This clone was seen a few times. The chain is built from TRBV18 and TRBJ1-6; no clear D. Germline CDR1 is KGHSH and CDR2 is LQKENI. This CDR3 region has 15 residues. Trimming removed 3 bases at V and 1 base at J, with 7 bases between. CDR3 in amino acids: CASSPQVSYNSPLHF. Written as DNA, the CDR3 is TGTGCCAGCTCACCTCAGGTTTCCTATAATTCACCCCTCCACTTT.

The chain links TRBV5-1 to TRBJ2-7; TRBD2 is a possible D gene (6 bases). V shed 4 bases and J shed 3 bases, with 17 bases lying between them. Germline CDR1 reads SGHRS; CDR2 reads YFSETQ. The length of the CDR3 is 15 residues. The CDR3 here is CASSASGGVIYEQYF. The CDR3 region has the DNA TGCGCCAGCAGCGCCTCCGGCGGGGTGATCTACGAGCAGTACTTC.

V usage is TRBV7-2 and J usage is TRBJ2-2; the D gene is possibly TRBD1 (5 bases). CDR3 length equals 15 residues. V was pared by 1 base and J by 4 bases, with 10 bases between. Germline V gene data show CDR1 as SGHTA and CDR2 as FQGNSA. DNA of the CDR3: TGTGCCAGCAGCTTAGTGCAGGGTGCCACCGGGGAGCTGTTTTTT. It is translated as CASSLVQGATGELFF.

This rearrangement joins TRBV30 to TRBJ2-7, with no clear D. The length of the CDR3 is 11 residues. Trimming removed 4 bases from V and 5 bases from J, with 9 bases in between. The germline V gene has CDR1 GTSNPN and CDR2 SVGIG (reference sequence). CDR3 sequence (DNA): TGTGCCTGGAAGAGTAGAAACGAGCAGTACTTC. Protein sequence: CAWKSRNEQYF.

The rearrangement joins TRBV4-1 to TRBJ1-2; TRBD1 aligns across 7 bases. Germline V gene lookup returns CDR1 MGHRA and CDR2 YSYEKL. J gave up 4 bases and V 0 bases, and 8 bases lay outside the gene matches. The CDR3 consists of 16 residues. CDR3 coding DNA: TGCGCCAGCAGCCAAGAAACAGGGGCATTGCGCTATGGCTACACCTTC. Protein product: CASSQETGALRYGYTF.